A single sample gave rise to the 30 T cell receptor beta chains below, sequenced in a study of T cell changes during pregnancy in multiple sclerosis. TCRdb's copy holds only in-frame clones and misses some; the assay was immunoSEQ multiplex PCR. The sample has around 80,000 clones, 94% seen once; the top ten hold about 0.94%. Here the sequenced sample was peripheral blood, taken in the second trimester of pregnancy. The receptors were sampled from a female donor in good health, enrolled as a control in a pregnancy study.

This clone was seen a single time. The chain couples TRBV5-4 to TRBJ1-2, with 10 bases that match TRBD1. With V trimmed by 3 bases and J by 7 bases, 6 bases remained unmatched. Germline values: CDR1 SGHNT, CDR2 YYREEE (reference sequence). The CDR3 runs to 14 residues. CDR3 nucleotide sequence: TGTGCCAGCAGCTCCGGGACAGGGGTGTTTGGCTACACCTTC. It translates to CASSSGTGVFGYTF. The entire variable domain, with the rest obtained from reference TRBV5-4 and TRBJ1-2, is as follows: ETGVTQSPTHLIKTRGQQVTLRCSSQSGHNTVSWYQQALGQGPQFIFQYYREEENGRGNFPPRFSGLQFPNYSSELNVNALELDDSALYLCASSSGTGVFGYTFGSGTRLTVV.

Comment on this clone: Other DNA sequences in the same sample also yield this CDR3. CDR3 protein: CASSLSGYEQYF. The CDR3 DNA is TGTGCCAGCAGTTTATCGGGTTACGAGCAGTACTTC. The V call is TRBV28, the J call TRBJ2-7; D unclear. CDR1 is MDHEN and CDR2 is SYDVKM in the germline V gene. This CDR3 has 12 residues. Between the trimmed V and J ends, which lost 1 base and 4 bases, there was a span of 5 bases.

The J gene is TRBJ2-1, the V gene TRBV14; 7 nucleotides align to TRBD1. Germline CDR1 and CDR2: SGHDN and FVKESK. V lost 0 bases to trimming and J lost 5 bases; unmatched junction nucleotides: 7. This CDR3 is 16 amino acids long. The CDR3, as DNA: TGTGCCAGCAGCCAAGATAGGGGGCGGGTGCACAATGAGCAGTTCTTC. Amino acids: CASSQDRGRVHNEQFF.

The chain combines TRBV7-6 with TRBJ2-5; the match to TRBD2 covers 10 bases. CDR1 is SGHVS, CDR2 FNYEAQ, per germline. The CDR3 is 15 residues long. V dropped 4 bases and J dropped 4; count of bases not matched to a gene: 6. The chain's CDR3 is CASSSPASGRETQYF. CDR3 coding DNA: TGTGCCAGCAGCTCACCGGCTAGCGGGAGAGAGACCCAGTACTTC.

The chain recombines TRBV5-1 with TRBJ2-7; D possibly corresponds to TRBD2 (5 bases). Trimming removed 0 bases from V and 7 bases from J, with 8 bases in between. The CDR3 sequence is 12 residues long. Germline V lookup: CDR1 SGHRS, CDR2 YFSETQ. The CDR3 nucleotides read TGCGCCAGCAGCTTGGGAGGGATGGAGCAGTACTTC. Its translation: CASSLGGMEQYF.

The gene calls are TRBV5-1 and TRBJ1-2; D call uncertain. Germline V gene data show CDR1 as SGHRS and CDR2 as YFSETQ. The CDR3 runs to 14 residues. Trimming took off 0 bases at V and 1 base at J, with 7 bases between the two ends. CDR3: CASSLVPGNYGYTF. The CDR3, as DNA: TGCGCCAGCAGCTTGGTACCGGGTAACTATGGCTACACCTTC.

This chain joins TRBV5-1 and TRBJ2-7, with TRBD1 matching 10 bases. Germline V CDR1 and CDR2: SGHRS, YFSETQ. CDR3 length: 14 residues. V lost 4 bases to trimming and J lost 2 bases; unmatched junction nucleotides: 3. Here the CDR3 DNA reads TGCGCCAGCAGCCACGGACAGGGGGCCTACGAGCAGTACTTC. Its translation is CASSHGQGAYEQYF.

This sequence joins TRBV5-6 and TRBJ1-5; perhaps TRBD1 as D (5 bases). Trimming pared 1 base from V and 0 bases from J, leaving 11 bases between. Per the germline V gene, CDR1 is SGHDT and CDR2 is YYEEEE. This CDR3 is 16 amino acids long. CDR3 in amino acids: CASSLRQTYSNQPQHF. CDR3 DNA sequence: TGTGCCAGCAGCTTGCGACAGACCTATAGCAATCAGCCCCAGCATTTT.

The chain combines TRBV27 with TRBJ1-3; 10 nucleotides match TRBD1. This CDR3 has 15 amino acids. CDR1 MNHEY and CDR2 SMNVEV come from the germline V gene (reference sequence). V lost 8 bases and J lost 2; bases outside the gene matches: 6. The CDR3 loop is CASGQGGIAGNTIYF. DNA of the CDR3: TGTGCCAGCGGACAGGGGGGGATCGCTGGAAACACCATATATTTT.

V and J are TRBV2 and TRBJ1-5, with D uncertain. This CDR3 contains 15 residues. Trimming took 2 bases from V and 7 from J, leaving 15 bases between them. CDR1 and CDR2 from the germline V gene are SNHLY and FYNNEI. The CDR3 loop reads CASSEQVLGGQPQHF. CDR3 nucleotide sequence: TGTGCCAGCAGTGAACAGGTTCTTGGCGGGCAGCCCCAGCATTTT.

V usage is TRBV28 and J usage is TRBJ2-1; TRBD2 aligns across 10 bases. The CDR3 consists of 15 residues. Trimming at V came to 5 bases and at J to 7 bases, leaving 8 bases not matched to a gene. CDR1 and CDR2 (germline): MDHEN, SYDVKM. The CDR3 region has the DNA TGTGCCAGCAGTGCCGGGACTAGCGTGGAGAATGAGCAGTTCTTC. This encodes CASSAGTSVENEQFF.

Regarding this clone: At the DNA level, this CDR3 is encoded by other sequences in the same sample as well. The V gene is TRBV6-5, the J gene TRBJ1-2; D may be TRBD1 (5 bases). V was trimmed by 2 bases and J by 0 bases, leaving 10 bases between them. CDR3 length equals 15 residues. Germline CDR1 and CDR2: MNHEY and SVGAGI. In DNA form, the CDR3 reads TGTGCCAGCAGTTACGCTCGGGGGACTAACTATGGCTACACCTTC. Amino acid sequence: CASSYARGTNYGYTF.

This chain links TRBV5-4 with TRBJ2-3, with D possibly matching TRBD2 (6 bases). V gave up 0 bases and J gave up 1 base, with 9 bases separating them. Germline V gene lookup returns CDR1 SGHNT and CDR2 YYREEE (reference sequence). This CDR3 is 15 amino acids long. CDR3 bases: TGTGCCAGCAGCTTGGGTACTAGCCGCACAGATACGCAGTATTTT. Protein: CASSLGTSRTDTQYF. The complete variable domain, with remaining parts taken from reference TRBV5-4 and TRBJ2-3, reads ETGVTQSPTHLIKTRGQQVTLRCSSQSGHNTVSWYQQALGQGPQFIFQYYREEENGRGNFPPRFSGLQFPNYSSELNVNALELDDSALYLCASSLGTSRTDTQYFGPGTRLTVL.

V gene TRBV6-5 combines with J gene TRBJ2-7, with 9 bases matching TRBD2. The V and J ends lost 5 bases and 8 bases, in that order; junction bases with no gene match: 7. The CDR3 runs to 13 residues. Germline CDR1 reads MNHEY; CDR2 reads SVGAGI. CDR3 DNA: TGTGCCAGCAGTGGGACTAGCCTGGGTCAGCAGTACTTC. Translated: CASSGTSLGQQYF.

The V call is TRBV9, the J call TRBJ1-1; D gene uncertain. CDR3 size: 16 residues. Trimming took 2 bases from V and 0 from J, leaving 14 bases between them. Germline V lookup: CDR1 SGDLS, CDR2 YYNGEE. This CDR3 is CASSVGPSGMNTEAFF. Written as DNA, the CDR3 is TGTGCCAGCAGCGTCGGACCTTCGGGGATGAACACTGAAGCTTTCTTT.

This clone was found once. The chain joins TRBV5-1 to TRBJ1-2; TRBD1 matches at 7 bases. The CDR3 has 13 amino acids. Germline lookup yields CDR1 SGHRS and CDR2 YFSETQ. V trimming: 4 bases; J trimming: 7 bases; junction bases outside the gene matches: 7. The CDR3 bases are TGCGCCAGCAGCCCCGACAGGGCCAGTGGCTACACCTTC. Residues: CASSPDRASGYTF.

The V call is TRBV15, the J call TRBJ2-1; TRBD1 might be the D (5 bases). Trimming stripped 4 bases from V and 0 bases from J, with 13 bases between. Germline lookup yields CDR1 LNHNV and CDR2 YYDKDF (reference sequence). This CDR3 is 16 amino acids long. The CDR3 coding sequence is TGTGCCACCAGCAATGTAGGGGAAAGCTCCTACAATGAGCAGTTCTTC. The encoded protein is CATSNVGESSYNEQFF.

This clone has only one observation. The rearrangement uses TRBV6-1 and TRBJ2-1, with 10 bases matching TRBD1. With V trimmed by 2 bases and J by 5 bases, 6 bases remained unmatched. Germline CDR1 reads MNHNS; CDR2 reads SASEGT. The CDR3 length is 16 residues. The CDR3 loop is CASSETGQGRDNEQFF. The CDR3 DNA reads TGTGCCAGCAGTGAAACGGGACAGGGGCGGGACAATGAGCAGTTCTTC.

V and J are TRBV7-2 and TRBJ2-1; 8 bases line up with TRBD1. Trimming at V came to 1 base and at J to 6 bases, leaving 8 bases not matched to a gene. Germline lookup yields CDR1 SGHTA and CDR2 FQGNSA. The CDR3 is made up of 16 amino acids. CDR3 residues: CASSLGRQGPINEQFF. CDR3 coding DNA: TGTGCCAGCAGCTTAGGCCGACAGGGGCCCATCAATGAGCAGTTCTTC.

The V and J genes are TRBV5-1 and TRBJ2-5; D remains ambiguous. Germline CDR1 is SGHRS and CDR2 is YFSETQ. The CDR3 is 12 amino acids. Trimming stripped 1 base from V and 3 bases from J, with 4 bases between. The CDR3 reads CASSLSEETQYF. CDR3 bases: TGCGCCAGCAGCTTGTCCGAAGAGACCCAGTACTTC.

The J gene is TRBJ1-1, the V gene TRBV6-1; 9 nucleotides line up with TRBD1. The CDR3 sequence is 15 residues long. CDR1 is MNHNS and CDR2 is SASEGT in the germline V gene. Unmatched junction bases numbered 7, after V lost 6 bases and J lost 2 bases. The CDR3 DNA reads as TGTGCCAGCAGAATTCATACAGGGGGCAACACTGAAGCTTTCTTT. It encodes CASRIHTGGNTEAFF.

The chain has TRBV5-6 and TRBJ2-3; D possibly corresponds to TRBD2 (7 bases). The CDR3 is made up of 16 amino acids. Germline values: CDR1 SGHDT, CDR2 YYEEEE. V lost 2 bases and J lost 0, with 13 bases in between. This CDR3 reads CASSFAGARSTDTQYF. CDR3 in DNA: TGTGCCAGCAGCTTTGCGGGGGCGCGAAGCACAGATACGCAGTATTTT.

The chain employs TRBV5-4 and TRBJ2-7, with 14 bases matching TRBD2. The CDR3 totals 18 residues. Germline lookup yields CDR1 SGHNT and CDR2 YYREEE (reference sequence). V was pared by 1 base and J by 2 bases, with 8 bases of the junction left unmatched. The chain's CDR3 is CASSLRGTSGRNPYEQYF. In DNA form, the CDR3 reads TGTGCCAGCAGCTTGCGTGGGACTAGCGGGAGAAACCCCTACGAGCAGTACTTC.

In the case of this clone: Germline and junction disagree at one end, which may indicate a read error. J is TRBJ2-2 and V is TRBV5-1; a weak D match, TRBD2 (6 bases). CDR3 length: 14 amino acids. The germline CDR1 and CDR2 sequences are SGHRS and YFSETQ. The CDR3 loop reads CASSHGGNPGELFF. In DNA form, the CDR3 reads TGCGCCAGCAGCCACGGAGGGAACCCCGGGGAGCTGTTTTTT.

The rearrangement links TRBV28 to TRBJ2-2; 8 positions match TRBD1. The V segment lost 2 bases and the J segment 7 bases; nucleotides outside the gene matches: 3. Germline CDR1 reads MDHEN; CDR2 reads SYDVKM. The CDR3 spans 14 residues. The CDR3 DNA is TGTGCCAGCAGTTTACAGGGGGCGGACGGGGAGCTGTTTTTT. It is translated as CASSLQGADGELFF.

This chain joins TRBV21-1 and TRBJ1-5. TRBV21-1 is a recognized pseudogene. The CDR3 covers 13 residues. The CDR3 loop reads CASSRGHNQPQHF. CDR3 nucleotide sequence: TGTGCCAGCAGTAGAGGGCACAATCAGCCCCAGCATTTT.

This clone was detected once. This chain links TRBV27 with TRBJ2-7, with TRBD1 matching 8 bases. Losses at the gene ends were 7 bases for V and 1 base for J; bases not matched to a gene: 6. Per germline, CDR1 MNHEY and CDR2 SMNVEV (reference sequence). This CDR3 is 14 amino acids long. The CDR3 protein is CASKTTGGSYEQYF. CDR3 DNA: TGTGCCAGCAAGACCACAGGGGGTTCCTACGAGCAGTACTTC.

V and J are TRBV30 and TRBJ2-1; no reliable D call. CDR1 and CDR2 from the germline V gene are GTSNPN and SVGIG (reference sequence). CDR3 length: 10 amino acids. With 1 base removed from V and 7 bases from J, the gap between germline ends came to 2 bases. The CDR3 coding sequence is TGTGCCTGGAGTGCTAATGAGCAGTTCTTC. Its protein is CAWSANEQFF.

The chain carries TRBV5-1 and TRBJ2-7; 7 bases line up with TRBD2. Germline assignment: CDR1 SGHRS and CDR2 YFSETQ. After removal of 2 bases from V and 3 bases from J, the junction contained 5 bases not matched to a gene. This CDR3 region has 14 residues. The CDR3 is CASSFLGLSYEQYF. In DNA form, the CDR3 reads TGCGCCAGCAGCTTTTTGGGACTAAGCTACGAGCAGTACTTC.

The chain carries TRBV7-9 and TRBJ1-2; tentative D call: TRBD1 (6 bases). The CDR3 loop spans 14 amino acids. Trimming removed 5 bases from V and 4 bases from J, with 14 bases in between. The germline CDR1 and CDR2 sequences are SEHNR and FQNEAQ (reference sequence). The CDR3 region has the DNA TGTGCCAGCAGCATTAGACAGGATGTCTATGGCTACACCTTC. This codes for CASSIRQDVYGYTF.